This T cell receptor beta chain comes out of a study of blood T cell repertoires in COVID-19. Looking at the study overall: PBMCs, B-cell-depleted T cells, or T cells provided the cDNA or gDNA that made up the material.

Per the original data handling: Nucleated cell counts were estimated from reference gene primer amplification. Using immunoSEQ multiplex PCR, the repertoire was profiled, and TCRdb retains in-frame clones only, with some absent. The V and J calls and clone size come from that table; D and trimming were worked out from the DNA. The sample yields fewer than 500,000 clones, approximately 90% seen once. CDR1 is SGDLS, CDR2 YYNGEE, per germline. V shed 3 bases and J 6 bases; nucleotides not matched to a gene: 6. The length of the CDR3 is 16 residues. The sequenced sample was peripheral blood. The TCR sequence derives from a young man with COVID-19, enrolled during active disease. The chain has TRBV9 and TRBJ2-1; 13 bases are shared with TRBD2. The CDR3 loop reads CASSATGTSGTNEQFF. The CDR3 bases are TGTGCCAGCAGCGCAACCGGGACTAGCGGGACCAATGAGCAGTTCTTC.